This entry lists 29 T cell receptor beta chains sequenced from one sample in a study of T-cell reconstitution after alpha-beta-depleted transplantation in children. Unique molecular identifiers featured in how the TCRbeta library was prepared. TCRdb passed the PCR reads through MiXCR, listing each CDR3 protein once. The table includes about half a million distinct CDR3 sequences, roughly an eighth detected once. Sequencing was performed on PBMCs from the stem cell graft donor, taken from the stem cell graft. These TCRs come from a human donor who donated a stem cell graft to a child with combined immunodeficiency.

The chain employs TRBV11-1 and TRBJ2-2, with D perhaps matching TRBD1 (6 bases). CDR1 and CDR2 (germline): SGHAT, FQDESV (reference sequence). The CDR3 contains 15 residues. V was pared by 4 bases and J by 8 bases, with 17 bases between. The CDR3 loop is CASSYRAFGSGELFF. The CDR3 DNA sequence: TGTGCCAGCAGCTACAGGGCGTTCGGGTCTGGGGAGCTGTTTTTT.

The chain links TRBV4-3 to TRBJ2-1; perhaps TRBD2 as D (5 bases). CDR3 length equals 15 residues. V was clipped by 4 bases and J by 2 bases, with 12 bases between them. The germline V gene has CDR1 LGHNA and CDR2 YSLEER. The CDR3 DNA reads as TGCGCCAGCAGCCGGGCCGGAGGTACCTACAATGAGCAGTTCTTC. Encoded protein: CASSRAGGTYNEQFF.

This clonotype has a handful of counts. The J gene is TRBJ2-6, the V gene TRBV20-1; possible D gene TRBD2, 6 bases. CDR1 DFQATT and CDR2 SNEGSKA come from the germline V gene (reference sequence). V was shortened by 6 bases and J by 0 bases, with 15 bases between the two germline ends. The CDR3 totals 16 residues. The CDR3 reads CSAQGLVRSGANVLTF. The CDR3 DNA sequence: TGCAGTGCCCAGGGACTGGTCCGCTCTGGGGCCAACGTCCTGACTTTC.

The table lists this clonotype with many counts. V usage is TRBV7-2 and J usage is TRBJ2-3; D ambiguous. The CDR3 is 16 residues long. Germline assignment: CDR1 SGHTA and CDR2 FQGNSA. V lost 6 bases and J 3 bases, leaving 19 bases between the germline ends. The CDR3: CASRLITWTETDTQYF. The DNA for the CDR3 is TGTGCCAGCAGGTTAATAACATGGACGGAGACAGATACGCAGTATTTT.

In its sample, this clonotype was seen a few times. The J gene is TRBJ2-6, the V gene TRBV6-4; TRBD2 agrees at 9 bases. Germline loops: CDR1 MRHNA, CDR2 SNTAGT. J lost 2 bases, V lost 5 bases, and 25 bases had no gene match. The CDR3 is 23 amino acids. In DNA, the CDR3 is TGTGCCAGCAGTAATCGGGTCCCCGGGATAGCGGGAGAGGTTGTTGCTGGGGCCAACGTCCTGACTTTC. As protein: CASSNRVPGIAGEVVAGANVLTF.

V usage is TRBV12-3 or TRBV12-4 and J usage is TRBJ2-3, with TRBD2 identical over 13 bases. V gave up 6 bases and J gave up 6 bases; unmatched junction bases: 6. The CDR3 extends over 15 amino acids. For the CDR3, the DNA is TGTGCCAGCAGCGGGACTAGCGGGGCCAGGGATACGCAGTATTTT. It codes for CASSGTSGARDTQYF.

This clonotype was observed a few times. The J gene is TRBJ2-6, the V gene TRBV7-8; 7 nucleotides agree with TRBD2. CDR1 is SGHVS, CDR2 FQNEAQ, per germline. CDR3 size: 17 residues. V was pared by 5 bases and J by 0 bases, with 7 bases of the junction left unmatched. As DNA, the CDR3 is TGTGCCAGCAGCCTGCCGGGGGGAACCTCTGGGGCCAACGTCCTGACTTTC. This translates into CASSLPGGTSGANVLTF.

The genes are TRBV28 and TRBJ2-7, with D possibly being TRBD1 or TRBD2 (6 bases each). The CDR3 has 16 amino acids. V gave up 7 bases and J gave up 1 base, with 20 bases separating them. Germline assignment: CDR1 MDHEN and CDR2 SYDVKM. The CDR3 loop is CASTFPRGGRSYEQYF. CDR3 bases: TGTGCCAGCACTTTTCCCCGAGGGGGGAGGTCCTACGAGCAGTACTTC.

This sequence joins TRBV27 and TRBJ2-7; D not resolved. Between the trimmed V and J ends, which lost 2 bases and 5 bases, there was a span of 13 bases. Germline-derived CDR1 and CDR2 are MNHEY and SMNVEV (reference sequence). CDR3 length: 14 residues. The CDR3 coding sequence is TGTGCCAGCAGTTTAGAGGCCCCGCAGAACGAGCAGTACTTC. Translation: CASSLEAPQNEQYF.

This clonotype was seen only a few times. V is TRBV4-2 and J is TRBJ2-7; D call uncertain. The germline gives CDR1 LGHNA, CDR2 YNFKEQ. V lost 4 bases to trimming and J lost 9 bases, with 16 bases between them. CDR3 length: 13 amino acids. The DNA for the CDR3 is TGTGCCAGCAGCCCCCGCTTGGGGTGGGTGCAGTACTTC. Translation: CASSPRLGWVQYF.

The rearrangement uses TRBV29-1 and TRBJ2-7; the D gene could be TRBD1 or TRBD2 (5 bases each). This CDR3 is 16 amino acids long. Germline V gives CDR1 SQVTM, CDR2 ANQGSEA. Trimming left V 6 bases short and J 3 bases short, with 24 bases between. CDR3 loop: CSVEAYGTAGYYEQYF. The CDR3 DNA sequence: TGCAGCGTGGAGGCGTACGGGACGGCCGGCTACTACGAGCAGTACTTC.

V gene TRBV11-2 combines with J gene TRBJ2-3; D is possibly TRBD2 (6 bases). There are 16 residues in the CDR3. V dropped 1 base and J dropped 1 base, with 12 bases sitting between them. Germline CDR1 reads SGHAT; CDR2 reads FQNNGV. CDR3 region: CASSLVGGRGTDTQYF. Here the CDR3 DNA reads TGTGCCAGCAGCTTAGTCGGGGGTAGGGGCACAGATACGCAGTATTTT.

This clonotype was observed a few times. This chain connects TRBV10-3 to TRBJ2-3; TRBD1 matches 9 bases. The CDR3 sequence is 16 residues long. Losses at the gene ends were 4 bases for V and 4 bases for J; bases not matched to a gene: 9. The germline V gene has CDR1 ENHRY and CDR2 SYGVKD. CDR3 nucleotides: TGTGCCATCAGTGGAGGGACAGGGAGGTTCTCAGATACGCAGTATTTT. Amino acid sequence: CAISGGTGRFSDTQYF.

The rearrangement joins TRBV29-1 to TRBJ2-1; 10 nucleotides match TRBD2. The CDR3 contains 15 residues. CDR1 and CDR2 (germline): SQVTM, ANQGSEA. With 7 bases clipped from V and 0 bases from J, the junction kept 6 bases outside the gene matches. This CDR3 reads CSAWTSGFSYNEQFF. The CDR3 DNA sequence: TGCAGCGCCTGGACTAGCGGTTTCTCCTACAATGAGCAGTTCTTC.

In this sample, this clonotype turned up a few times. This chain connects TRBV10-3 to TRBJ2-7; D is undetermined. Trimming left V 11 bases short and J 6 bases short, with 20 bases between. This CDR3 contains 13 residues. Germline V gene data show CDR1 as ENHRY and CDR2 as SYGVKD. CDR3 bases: TGTGCCGCCGGCGTTGGCGCGAATGTCGAGCAGTACTTC. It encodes CAAGVGANVEQYF.

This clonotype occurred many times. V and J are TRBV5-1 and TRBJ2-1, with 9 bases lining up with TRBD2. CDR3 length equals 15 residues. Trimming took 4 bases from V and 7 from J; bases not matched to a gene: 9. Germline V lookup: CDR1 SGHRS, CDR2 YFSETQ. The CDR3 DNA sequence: TGCGCCAGCAGCAAGGCTAGCGGGATGGTTAATGAGCAGTTCTTC. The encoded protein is CASSKASGMVNEQFF.

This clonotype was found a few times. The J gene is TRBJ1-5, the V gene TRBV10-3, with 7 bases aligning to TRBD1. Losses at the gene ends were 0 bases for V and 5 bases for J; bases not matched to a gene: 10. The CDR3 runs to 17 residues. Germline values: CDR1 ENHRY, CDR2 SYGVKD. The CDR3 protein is CAISESAGEGAYQPQHF. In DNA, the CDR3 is TGTGCCATCAGTGAGTCCGCGGGGGAGGGGGCTTATCAGCCCCAGCATTTT.

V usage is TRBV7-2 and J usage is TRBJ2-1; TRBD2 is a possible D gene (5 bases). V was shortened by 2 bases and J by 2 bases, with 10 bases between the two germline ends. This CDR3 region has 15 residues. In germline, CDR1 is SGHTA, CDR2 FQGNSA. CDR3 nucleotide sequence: TGTGCCAGCAGCTTACTTTCGGGGACCTACAATGAGCAGTTCTTC. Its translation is CASSLLSGTYNEQFF.

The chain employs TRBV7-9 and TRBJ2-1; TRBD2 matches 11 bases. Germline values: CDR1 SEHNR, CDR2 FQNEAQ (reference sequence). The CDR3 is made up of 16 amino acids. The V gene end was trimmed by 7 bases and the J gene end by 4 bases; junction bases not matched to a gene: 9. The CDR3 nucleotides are TGTGCCAGCAACCTCTTAGCGGGAGGGTTATACAATGAGCAGTTCTTC. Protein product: CASNLLAGGLYNEQFF.

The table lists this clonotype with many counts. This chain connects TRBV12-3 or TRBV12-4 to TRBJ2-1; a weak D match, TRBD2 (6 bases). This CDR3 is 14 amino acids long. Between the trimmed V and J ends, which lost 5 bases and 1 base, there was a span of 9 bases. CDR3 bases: TGTGCCAGCAGTCGGGGGATTTCCTACAATGAGCAGTTCTTC. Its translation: CASSRGISYNEQFF.

This chain's CDR3 is CASSYSRSTDTQYF. Here the CDR3 DNA reads TGTGCCAGCAGTTACTCCCGGAGCACAGATACGCAGTATTTT. The rearrangement uses TRBV6-5 and TRBJ2-3; D is undetermined. Trimming cost V 0 bases and J 0 bases, with 4 bases left between them. Germline V gene lookup returns CDR1 MNHEY and CDR2 SVGAGI. CDR3 length: 14 residues.

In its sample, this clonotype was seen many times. CDR3 in amino acids: CASSYSTYNEQFF. The CDR3 DNA reads TGTGCCAGCAGTTACAGTACCTACAATGAGCAGTTCTTC. The gene calls are TRBV6-6 and TRBJ2-1; unclear D gene. This CDR3 contains 13 residues. Germline loops: CDR1 MNHNY, CDR2 SVGAGI (reference sequence). V was pared by 2 bases and J by 2 bases, with 4 bases between.

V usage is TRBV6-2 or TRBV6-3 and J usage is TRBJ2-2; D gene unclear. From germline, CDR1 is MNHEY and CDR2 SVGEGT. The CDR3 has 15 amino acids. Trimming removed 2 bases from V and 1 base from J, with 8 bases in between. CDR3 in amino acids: CASSYGQKNTGELFF. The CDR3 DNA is TGTGCCAGCAGTTACGGGCAGAAGAACACCGGGGAGCTGTTTTTT.

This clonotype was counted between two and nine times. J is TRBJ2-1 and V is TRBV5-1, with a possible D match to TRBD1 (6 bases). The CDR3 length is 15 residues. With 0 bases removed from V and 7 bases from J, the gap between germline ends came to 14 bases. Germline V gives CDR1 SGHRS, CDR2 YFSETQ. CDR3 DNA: TGCGCCAGCAGCTTGGGGGTGACAGGTTCTAATGAGCAGTTCTTC. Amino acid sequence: CASSLGVTGSNEQFF.

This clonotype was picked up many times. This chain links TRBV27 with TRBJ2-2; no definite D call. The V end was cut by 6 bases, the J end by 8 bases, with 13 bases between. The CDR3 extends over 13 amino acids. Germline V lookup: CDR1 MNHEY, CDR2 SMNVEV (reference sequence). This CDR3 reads CASSWASLGELFF. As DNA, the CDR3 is TGTGCCAGCAGCTGGGCCTCTCTGGGGGAGCTGTTTTTT.

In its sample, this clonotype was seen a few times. The CDR3 DNA is TGCGCCAGCAGCTTGGACGGGGCGTTCACATACGAGCAGTACTTC. This encodes CASSLDGAFTYEQYF. This chain uses TRBV5-1 with TRBJ2-7; the D call may be TRBD1 or TRBD2 (5 bases each). The V gene lost 0 bases and the J gene lost 4 bases, with 14 bases spanning the gap. The CDR3 runs 15 residues. Per germline, CDR1 SGHRS and CDR2 YFSETQ.

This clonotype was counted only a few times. The CDR3 sequence: CASSYRVGAATNEKLFF. The CDR3 nucleotides read TGTGCCAGCAGTTACCGGGTTGGGGCCGCAACTAATGAAAAACTGTTTTTT. V and J are TRBV6-5 and TRBJ1-4, with D possibly TRBD1 on 5 matching bases. Trimming left V 2 bases short and J 0 bases short, with 13 bases between. The CDR3 runs 17 residues. Germline V lookup: CDR1 MNHEY, CDR2 SVGAGI.

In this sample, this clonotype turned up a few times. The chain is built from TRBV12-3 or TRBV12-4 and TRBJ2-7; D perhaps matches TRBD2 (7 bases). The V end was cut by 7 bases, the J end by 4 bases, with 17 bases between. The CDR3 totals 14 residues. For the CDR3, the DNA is TGTGCCAGCAAGGAGGGGGGGCTGGTTTACGAGCAGTACTTC. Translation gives CASKEGGLVYEQYF.

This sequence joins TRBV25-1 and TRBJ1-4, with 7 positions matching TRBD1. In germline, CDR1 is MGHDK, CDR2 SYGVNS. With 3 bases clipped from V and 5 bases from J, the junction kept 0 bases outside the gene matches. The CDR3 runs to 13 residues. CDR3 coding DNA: TGTGCCAGCAGTGAGACAGGGAATGAAAAACTGTTTTTT. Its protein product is CASSETGNEKLFF.